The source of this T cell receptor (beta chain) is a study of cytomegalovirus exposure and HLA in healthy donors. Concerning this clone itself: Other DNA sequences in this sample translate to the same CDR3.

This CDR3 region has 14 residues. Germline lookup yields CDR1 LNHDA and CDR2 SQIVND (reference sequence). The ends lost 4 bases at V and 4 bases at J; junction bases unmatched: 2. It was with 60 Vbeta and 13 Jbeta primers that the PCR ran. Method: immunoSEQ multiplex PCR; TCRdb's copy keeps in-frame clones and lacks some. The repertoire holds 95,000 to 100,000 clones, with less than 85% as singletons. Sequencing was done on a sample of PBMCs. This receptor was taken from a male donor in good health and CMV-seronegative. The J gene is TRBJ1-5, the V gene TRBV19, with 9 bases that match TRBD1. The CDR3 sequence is CASSTGTGNQPQHF. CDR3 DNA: TGTGCCAGTAGTACCGGGACAGGGAATCAGCCCCAGCATTTT.